The rows below give T cell receptor beta chains drawn from one sample of a study of cytomegalovirus exposure and HLA in healthy donors. Repertoires were generated with immunoSEQ multiplex PCR, while TCRdb's copy carries only in-frame clones and drops some. This table has about 270,000 clones, 86% appearing once. Input material: PBMCs. The receptors stem from a man aged 35 to 55 in good health and CMV-seropositive. Both conserved end residues are part of each CDR3. Each record gives: clone size, V gene, D gene, J gene, CDR3 protein, CDR3 DNA. A D gene is named only where the DNA matches it firmly. Clone size appears in some rows only: once, few, many, or a class for an expanded clone.

clone size: few
V gene: TRBV5-6
D gene: TRBD1
J gene: TRBJ2-4
CDR3 protein: CASSLVDRLDIQYF
CDR3 DNA: TGTGCCAGCAGCTTGGTGGACAGGTTGGACATTCAGTACTTC

clone size: NA
V gene: TRBV30
D gene: TRBD1
J gene: TRBJ1-5
CDR3 protein: CAWNFQGGNQPQHF
CDR3 DNA: TGTGCCTGGAACTTCCAGGGGGGTAATCAGCCCCAGCATTTT

clone size: NA
V gene: TRBV7-6
D gene: TRBD1
J gene: TRBJ1-1
CDR3 protein: CASSSGGTEAFF
CDR3 DNA: TGTGCCAGCAGCTCAGGGGGTACTGAAGCTTTCTTT

clone size: NA
V gene: TRBV5-1
D gene: TRBD1
J gene: TRBJ1-2
CDR3 protein: CASSLAGQPYGYTF
CDR3 DNA: TGCGCCAGCAGCTTGGCGGGACAGCCCTATGGCTACACCTTC

clone size: NA
V gene: TRBV7-2
D gene: NA
J gene: TRBJ2-2
CDR3 protein: CASTPGGRNTGELFF
CDR3 DNA: TGTGCCAGCACTCCCGGGGGGCGGAACACCGGGGAGCTGTTTTTT

clone size: NA
V gene: TRBV4-3
D gene: TRBD2
J gene: TRBJ2-7
CDR3 protein: CASSPGLAGYNEQYF
CDR3 DNA: TGCGCCAGCAGCCCGGGACTAGCGGGATACAACGAGCAGTACTTC

clone size: NA
V gene: TRBV9
D gene: NA
J gene: TRBJ2-5
CDR3 protein: CASSVGRWQETQYF
CDR3 DNA: TGTGCCAGCAGCGTAGGCAGGTGGCAAGAGACCCAGTACTTC

clone size: NA
V gene: TRBV7-2
D gene: NA
J gene: TRBJ1-4
CDR3 protein: CASSRQEFNEKLFF
CDR3 DNA: TGTGCCAGCAGTCGACAGGAGTTTAATGAAAAACTGTTTTTT

clone size: NA
V gene: TRBV28
D gene: TRBD1
J gene: TRBJ2-3
CDR3 protein: CASSRYRGQGDTQYF
CDR3 DNA: TGTGCCAGCAGTCGTTACAGGGGGCAGGGAGATACGCAGTATTTT

clone size: NA
V gene: TRBV6-5
D gene: NA
J gene: TRBJ2-7
CDR3 protein: CASSFRGEREQYF
CDR3 DNA: TGTGCCAGCAGTTTCCGTGGGGAGCGCGAGCAGTACTTC

clone size: NA
V gene: TRBV15
D gene: NA
J gene: TRBJ2-4
CDR3 protein: CATSRDTGTSGNIQYF
CDR3 DNA: TGTGCCACCAGCAGGGACACAGGGACGTCAGGAAACATTCAGTACTTC

clone size: NA
V gene: TRBV19
D gene: TRBD2
J gene: TRBJ2-7
CDR3 protein: CASSFPGLNYEQYF
CDR3 DNA: TGTGCCAGTAGTTTTCCGGGACTAAACTACGAGCAGTACTTC

clone size: few
V gene: TRBV2
D gene: NA
J gene: TRBJ2-5
CDR3 protein: CASLLRRETQYF
CDR3 DNA: TGTGCCAGCCTGTTGCGGAGAGAGACCCAGTACTTC

clone size: NA
V gene: TRBV4-1
D gene: NA
J gene: TRBJ2-1
CDR3 protein: CASSQGANQFF
CDR3 DNA: TGCGCCAGCAGCCAAGGGGCAAATCAGTTCTTC

clone size: NA
V gene: TRBV28
D gene: TRBD2
J gene: TRBJ2-7
CDR3 protein: CASSLSGGPYEQYF
CDR3 DNA: TGTGCCAGCAGTTTATCGGGAGGGCCCTACGAGCAGTACTTC

clone size: NA
V gene: TRBV7-6
D gene: NA
J gene: TRBJ2-3
CDR3 protein: CASSLAPGTDTQYF
CDR3 DNA: TGTGCCAGCAGCTTAGCCCCAGGCACAGATACGCAGTATTTT

clone size: NA
V gene: TRBV18
D gene: TRBD1
J gene: TRBJ1-1
CDR3 protein: CASFDLEGGSPLGAFF
CDR3 DNA: TGTGCCAGCTTCGATTTAGAAGGGGGCTCACCCCTGGGAGCTTTCTTT

clone size: NA
V gene: TRBV10-1
D gene: NA
J gene: TRBJ2-5
CDR3 protein: CASTGIQAQETQYF
CDR3 DNA: TGCGCCAGCACCGGGATCCAGGCACAAGAGACCCAGTACTTC

clone size: NA
V gene: TRBV5-5
D gene: NA
J gene: TRBJ1-1
CDR3 protein: CASSLVDREAFF
CDR3 DNA: TGTGCCAGCAGCTTGGTCGACAGGGAAGCTTTCTTT

clone size: NA
V gene: TRBV27
D gene: TRBD2
J gene: TRBJ2-1
CDR3 protein: CASSFPSGSSNEQFF
CDR3 DNA: TGTGCCAGCAGTTTTCCTAGCGGGAGTTCTAATGAGCAGTTCTTC

clone size: NA
V gene: TRBV25-1
D gene: NA
J gene: TRBJ2-7
CDR3 protein: CASSDLSESYEQYF
CDR3 DNA: TGTGCCAGCAGTGATCTCAGTGAAAGCTACGAGCAGTACTTC

clone size: NA
V gene: TRBV5-6
D gene: NA
J gene: TRBJ2-7
CDR3 protein: CASSPLGGAPSYEQYF
CDR3 DNA: TGTGCCAGCAGCCCCCTAGGCGGGGCACCCTCCTACGAGCAGTACTTC

clone size: NA
V gene: TRBV19
D gene: NA
J gene: TRBJ2-1
CDR3 protein: CASSPYSRGEQFF
CDR3 DNA: TGTGCCAGTAGTCCCTATAGCCGGGGTGAGCAGTTCTTC

clone size: NA
V gene: TRBV2
D gene: NA
J gene: TRBJ1-2
CDR3 protein: CASPWTEGYGYTF
CDR3 DNA: TGTGCCAGCCCCTGGACAGAGGGATATGGCTACACCTTC

clone size: NA
V gene: TRBV7-9
D gene: TRBD2
J gene: TRBJ2-1
CDR3 protein: CSSSPPIAGGYYNEQFF
CDR3 DNA: TGTTCCAGCAGCCCCCCTATTGCGGGAGGATATTACAATGAGCAGTTCTTC

clone size: NA
V gene: TRBV9
D gene: NA
J gene: TRBJ2-3
CDR3 protein: CASSVGVSGTDTQYF
CDR3 DNA: TGTGCCAGCAGCGTAGGGGTTAGCGGCACAGATACGCAGTATTTT